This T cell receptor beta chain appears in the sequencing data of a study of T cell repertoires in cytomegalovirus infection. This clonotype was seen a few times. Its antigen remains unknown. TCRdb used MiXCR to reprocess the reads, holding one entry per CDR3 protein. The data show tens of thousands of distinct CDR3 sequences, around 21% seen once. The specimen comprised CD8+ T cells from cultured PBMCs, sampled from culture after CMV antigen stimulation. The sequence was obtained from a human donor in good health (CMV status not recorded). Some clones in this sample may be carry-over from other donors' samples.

This chain's CDR3 is CASSLTGTEFHTEAFF. CDR3 bases: TGTGCCAGCAGCCTAACCGGGACAGAATTTCACACTGAAGCTTTCTTT. The chain combines TRBV7-2 with TRBJ1-1, with TRBD1 identical over 7 bases. Germline CDR1 is SGHTA and CDR2 is FQGNSA. V was clipped by 5 bases and J by 3 bases; unmatched bases: 12. This CDR3 region has 16 residues.